This entry concerns a single TCR beta chain. These data belong to a study of blood T cell repertoires in COVID-19. Whole-study context: COVID-19 samples from acute and convalescent phases originated in the United States, Italy and Spain.

The protocol was immunoSEQ multiplex PCR, while the TCRdb copy is restricted to in-frame clones and leaves out a portion. Of tens of thousands of clones in the sample, over 80% were seen once. CDR1 and CDR2 from the germline V gene are KGHSH and LQKENI. CDR3 length equals 17 residues. V shed 3 bases, J shed 3 bases, and the junction held 8 bases outside the gene matches. This TCR derives from a woman aged 45-59 years with acute or convalescent COVID-19. The source material was peripheral blood. The J gene is TRBJ2-6, the V gene TRBV18, with TRBD1 matching 7 bases. The CDR3 sequence: CASSPRFTGDGANVLTF. In nucleotides, the CDR3 is TGTGCCAGCTCACCTCGCTTCACAGGGGATGGGGCCAACGTCCTGACTTTC.